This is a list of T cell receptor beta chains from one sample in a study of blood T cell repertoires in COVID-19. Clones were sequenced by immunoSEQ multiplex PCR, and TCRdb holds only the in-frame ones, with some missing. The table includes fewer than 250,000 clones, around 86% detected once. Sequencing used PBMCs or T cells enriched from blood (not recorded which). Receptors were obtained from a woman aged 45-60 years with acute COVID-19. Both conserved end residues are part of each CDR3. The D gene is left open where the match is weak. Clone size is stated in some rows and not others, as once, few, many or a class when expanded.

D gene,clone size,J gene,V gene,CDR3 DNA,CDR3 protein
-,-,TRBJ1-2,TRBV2,TGTGCCAGCAAGGAGCCTTCTAACTATGGCTACACCTTC,CASKEPSNYGYTF
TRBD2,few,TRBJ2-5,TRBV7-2,TGTGCCAGCAGCTTAGATACTAGCGGATACCAAGAGACCCAGTACTTC,CASSLDTSGYQETQYF
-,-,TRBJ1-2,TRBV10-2,TGCGCCAGCAGTGATAGTCCGAACTATGGCTACACCTTC,CASSDSPNYGYTF
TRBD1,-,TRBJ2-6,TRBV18,TGTGCCAGCTCCGCGACAGGGATCGGCTCTGGGGCCAACGTCCTGACTTTC,CASSATGIGSGANVLTF
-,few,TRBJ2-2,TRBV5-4,TGTGCCAGCAGGGAAGACGCAGGGAAGCCCGGGGAGCTGTTTTTT,CASREDAGKPGELFF
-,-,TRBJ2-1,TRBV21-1,TGTGCCAGCAGCCCTAAGGGGGGGACAGGTGGGAACAATGAGCAGTTCTTC,CASSPKGGTGGNNEQFF
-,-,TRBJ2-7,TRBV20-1,TGCAGTGTATCCAGGGGCGAGCAGTACTTC,CSVSRGEQYF
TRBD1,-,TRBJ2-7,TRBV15,TGTGCCACCAGTGGAAGGCTCCAGACAGGGGCGTCCTACGAGCAGTACTTC,CATSGRLQTGASYEQYF
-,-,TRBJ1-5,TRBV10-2,TGCGCCAGCAGTGAATCGGACGGACTGCAGCCCCAGCATTTT,CASSESDGLQPQHF
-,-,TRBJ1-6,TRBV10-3,TGTGCCATCAGTGAAGGGGGTTCCTATAATTCACCCCTCCACTTT,CAISEGGSYNSPLHF
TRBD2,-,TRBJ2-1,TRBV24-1,TGTGCCACCAGTGACCCCGGACTAGCGGGAGGACTACGCAATGAGCAGTTCTTC,CATSDPGLAGGLRNEQFF
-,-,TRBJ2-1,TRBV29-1,TGCAGTGCCTCCCAGGGAAACAATGAGCAGTTCTTC,CSASQGNNEQFF
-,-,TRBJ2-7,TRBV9,TGTGCCAGCAGCTCTGGGGGACTCACAGCTCACGAGCAGTACTTC,CASSSGGLTAHEQYF
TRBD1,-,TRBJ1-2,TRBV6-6,TGTGCCAGCAGTTACCCGATGGACAGGACCTATGGCTACACCTTC,CASSYPMDRTYGYTF
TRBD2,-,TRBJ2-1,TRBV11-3,TGTGCCAGCAGCCTAGCCGGGACTAGCGGGGGCAATGAGCAGTTCTTC,CASSLAGTSGGNEQFF
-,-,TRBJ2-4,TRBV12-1,TGTGCCAGCAGCTTTCGACGAGAAGAGCGGGAGGGGACCAAAAACATTCAGTACTTC,CASSFRREEREGTKNIQYF
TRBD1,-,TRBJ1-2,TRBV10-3,TGTGCCATCAGTGACGGCAGAGACAGGGACTATGGCTACACCTTC,CAISDGRDRDYGYTF
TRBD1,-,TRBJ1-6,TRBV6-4,TGTGCCAGCAGCCTCGGACAGGGGAGGGAATCACCCCTCCACTTT,CASSLGQGRESPLHF
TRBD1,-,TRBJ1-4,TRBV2,TGTGCCAGCATTGACGACAGGGCAACTAATGAAAAACTGTTTTTT,CASIDDRATNEKLFF
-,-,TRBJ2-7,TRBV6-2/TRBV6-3,TGTGCCAGCAGCTTACAGCCCTACGAGCAGTACTTC,CASSLQPYEQYF
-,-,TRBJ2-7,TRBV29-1,TGCAGCGTTGCACAGGGTAGTAACGAGCAGTACTTC,CSVAQGSNEQYF
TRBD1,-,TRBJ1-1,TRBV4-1,TGCGCCAGCGTAGAGACAGGGGCCACTGAAGCTTTCTTT,CASVETGATEAFF
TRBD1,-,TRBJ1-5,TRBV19,TGTGCCAGTAGTACACCAGGGACAGGGGGCAGGCAGCCCCAGCATTTT,CASSTPGTGGRQPQHF
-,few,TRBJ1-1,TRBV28,TGTGCCAGCAGTCCTTACGTCGGTGGAGCTTTCTTT,CASSPYVGGAFF
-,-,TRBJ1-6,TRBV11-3,TGTGCCAGCAGCTTGTCCAGGGAAAATTCACCCCTCCACTTT,CASSLSRENSPLHF
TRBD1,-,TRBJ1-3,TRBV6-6,TGTGCCAGCAGTAGGACAGGGGGTAGCGACACCATATATTTT,CASSRTGGSDTIYF
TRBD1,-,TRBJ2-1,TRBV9,TGTGCCAGCAGTTACTCCGGGACAGGGATCTACAATGAGCAGTTCTTC,CASSYSGTGIYNEQFF